This TCR beta chain was found in a study of blood T cell repertoires in COVID-19. This CDR3 spans 14 amino acids. Trimming took 6 bases from V and 4 from J; bases not matched to a gene: 8. CDR1 is SEHNR, CDR2 FQNEAQ, per germline (reference sequence). Only in-frame clones appear in the TCRdb table, and some are missing; sequencing was by immunoSEQ multiplex PCR. The repertoire includes over 100,000 clones, around four fifths of them detected once, and roughly 5% sits in the top ten. Material for sequencing was peripheral blood. This chain links TRBV7-9 with TRBJ1-2; 7 nucleotides line up with TRBD1. The TCR was taken from a man aged 55 to 69 with acute or convalescent COVID-19. The CDR3 is CASSYRDSFYGYTF. CDR3 nucleotide sequence: TGTGCCAGCAGTTACCGGGACAGCTTCTATGGCTACACCTTC.